These 2 T cell receptor beta chains were sequenced from one sample in a study of cytomegalovirus exposure and HLA in healthy donors. PCR amplification relied on 60 Vbeta primers (plus 13 Jbeta primers). Assay used: immunoSEQ multiplex PCR; TCRdb lists only in-frame clones, some missing. The sample shows about 150,000 clones, roughly 77% of them seen only once. The sample comprised PBMCs. The receptors stem from a human donor in good health.

This chain links TRBV7-3 with TRBJ2-3, with TRBD2 identical over 14 bases. The J segment lost 6 bases and the V segment lost 5 bases, leaving 7 bases of the junction unmatched. Germline loops: CDR1 SGHTA, CDR2 FQGTGA. This CDR3 has 16 amino acids. The CDR3 DNA sequence: TGTGCCAGCAGCCGAGGGACTAGCGGGAGTGCGGATACGCAGTATTTT. Residues: CASSRGTSGSADTQYF.

The chain employs TRBV5-6 and TRBJ2-1; 8 nucleotides agree with TRBD2. The V gene's germline CDR1 is SGHDT and CDR2 YYEEEE. J lost 7 bases, V lost 1 base, and 7 bases had no gene match. CDR3 length: 15 residues. CDR3 residues: CASSLRGGPVNEQFF. The CDR3 region has the DNA TGTGCCAGCAGCTTGCGGGGGGGGCCAGTTAATGAGCAGTTCTTC.